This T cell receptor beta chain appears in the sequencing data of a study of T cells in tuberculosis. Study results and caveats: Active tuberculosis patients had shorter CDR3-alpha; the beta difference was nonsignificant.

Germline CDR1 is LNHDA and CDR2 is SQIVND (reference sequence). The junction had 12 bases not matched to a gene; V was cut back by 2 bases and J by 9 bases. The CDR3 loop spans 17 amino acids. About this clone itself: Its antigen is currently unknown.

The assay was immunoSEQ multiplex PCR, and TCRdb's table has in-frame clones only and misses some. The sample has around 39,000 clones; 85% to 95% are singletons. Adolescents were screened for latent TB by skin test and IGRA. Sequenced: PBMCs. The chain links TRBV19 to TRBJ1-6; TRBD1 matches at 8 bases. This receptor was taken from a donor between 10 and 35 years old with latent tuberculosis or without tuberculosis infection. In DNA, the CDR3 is TGTGCCAGTAGTATATCCCCCCTTGGCAGGGGGCTTTCACCCCTCCACTTT. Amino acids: CASSISPLGRGLSPLHF.